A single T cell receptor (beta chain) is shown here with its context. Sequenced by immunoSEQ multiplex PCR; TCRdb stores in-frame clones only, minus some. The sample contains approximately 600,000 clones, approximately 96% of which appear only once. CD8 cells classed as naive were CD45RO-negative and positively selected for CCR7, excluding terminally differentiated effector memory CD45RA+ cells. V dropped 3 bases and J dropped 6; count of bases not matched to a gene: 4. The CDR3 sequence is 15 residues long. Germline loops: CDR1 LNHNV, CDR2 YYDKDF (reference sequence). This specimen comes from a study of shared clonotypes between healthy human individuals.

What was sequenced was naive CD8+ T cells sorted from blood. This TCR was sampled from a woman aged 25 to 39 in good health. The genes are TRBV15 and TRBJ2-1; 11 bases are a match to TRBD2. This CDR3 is CATSSSGTSGNEQFF. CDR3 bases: TGTGCCACCAGCAGTTCCGGGACTAGCGGCAATGAGCAGTTCTTC.